This paragraph covers one T cell receptor beta chain sequence. Its specific antigen is unknown. No much larger clonotype is one base removed from it; base qualities were not supplied. These data originate in a study of T cell responses to AZD1222 COVID-19 vaccine (dated by TCRdb to the early 2020s). At the level of the whole study: AZD1222 recipients with second doses at about 4 weeks or about 12 weeks were pooled, because spike-specific TCR depth and breadth did not differ between schedules. TCR sequencing covered over 230 trial participants: 200 to 220 given two doses of AZD1222 and about 26 given two doses of MenACWY control vaccine. Trial participants were enrolled into age subgroups of 18-55, 56-69 and 70-plus years, which contained approximately 150, 30 and 60 TCR-sequenced participants, respectively. The paper's findings and limits, for the study overall: Conclusions about previously exposed vaccinees were limited because only six AZD1222 recipients were SARS-CoV-2 seropositive at baseline. Because no day 14 peak-response samples were available, the repertoires could be characterized only after the peak T cell response. Participants were mostly white British, with more females than males. The authors suggested clonal diversity may have been underestimated. Vaccine-associated CD4 TCRs spanned the whole spike protein, with dominant responses in regions 160-218 and 743-854. In the small 56-69-year group, the increase in depth fell short of significance, most likely because of low power. Nearly half of unique spike-specific TCRs reportedly recognized epitopes outside regions mutated in the B.1.351 and B.1.1.7 variants. After two AZD1222 doses, both the breadth and the depth of spike-specific TCRs were significantly higher than at day 0 and than in MenACWY recipients.

The sample's time point, from its label and the paper: baseline before first vaccination. Samples from vaccinated people were obtained from the UK trials COV001 and COV002, which included a single-blind randomized controlled phase 2/3 trial of AZD1222 (ChAdOx1 nCoV-19) in healthy adults. Trial participant PBMC samples were collected at day 0 and day 28 after the second dose for TCRbeta chain sequencing. V sheds 1 base and J sheds 2 bases, leaving 7 bases between their ends. From a lookup of the germline V gene (reference sequence), CDR1 and CDR2 are LNHDA and SQIVND. The CDR3 goes from the cysteine to the phenylalanine over 14 residues. Only the CDR3 DNA is retained, 42 bases long and in frame from the first base. The CDR3 regions of human TCRbeta chains were analyzed by immunosequencing. The paper's processing steps were these. TCRs in the repertoires were matched against a reference library of SARS-CoV-2-specific TCRs that had been generated with the MIRA antigen-specificity platform. Breadth meant the fraction of unique TCRs that were SARS-CoV-2-associated, whereas depth meant the fraction of total T cells that were SARS-CoV-2-associated. Using the MIRA data, each spike-specific TCR was assigned both to the spike region to which the TCR was reactive and to a CD4 or CD8 class. Log10-transformed breadth and depth values were compared by one-way ANOVA with Sidak's multiple comparisons tests. Entries here come from immuneACCESS through TCRdb and include only in-frame sequences with V and J called. Some clones fail to appear in such tables; in the studies checked, an unresolved V gene covers under half of the shortfall, and the cause of the remainder is unknown. V and J calls and clone size are those listed in that table; D and trimming were worked out from the DNA. The sample has about 120,000 clones on record, 80% to 90% of them singletons. Of the sample, approximately 1.6% is held by the ten largest clones.

Here the chain combines TRBV19 and TRBJ2-3, with the D segment identity uncertain. The TCR comes from an adult in good health. The input for sequencing was peripheral blood, taken on day 0 of AZD1222 vaccination. The CDR3 has the sequence CASSIGVNTDTQYF. In nucleotides, the sequence is TGTGCCAGTAGTATAGGAGTTAACACAGATACGCAGTATTTT.